This T cell receptor (beta chain) comes out of a study of blood T cell repertoires in COVID-19. Sequenced by immunoSEQ multiplex PCR; TCRdb stores in-frame clones only, minus some. This table has 180,000 or so clones, roughly 86% appearing once. The CDR3 extends over 13 amino acids. J was trimmed by 5 bases and V by 3 bases; bases with no gene match: 4. Germline-derived CDR1 and CDR2 are KGHSH and LQKENI. Sequencing was carried out using PBMCs or T cells enriched from blood (not recorded which). This TCR came from a man aged 35-49 years with acute COVID-19. The rearrangement uses TRBV18 and TRBJ2-7; 7 nucleotides align to TRBD2. The CDR3, as DNA: TGTGCCAGCTCACCGGCGGGAGTCGACGAGCAGTACTTC. This translates into CASSPAGVDEQYF.